What follows are 26 T cell receptor beta chains derived from one specimen sequenced in a study of early T cells in non-severe SARS-CoV-2 infection. TCRdb redid the calling of the 5' RACE reads with MiXCR, one entry per CDR3 protein. The repertoire holds roughly 72,000 distinct CDR3 sequences, with around 13% as singletons. The sample taken for sequencing was whole blood. The receptors come from an adult who was a healthcare worker with PCR-confirmed SARS-CoV-2 infection or an uninfected control (not recorded which).

V and J are TRBV4-2 and TRBJ2-1, with D tentatively TRBD2 (5 bases). Per the germline V gene, CDR1 is LGHNA and CDR2 is YNFKEQ. V dropped 6 bases and J dropped 8 bases, with 8 bases sitting between them. The CDR3 runs to 11 residues. The CDR3 sequence is CASRKEDEQFF. The DNA of the CDR3 is TGTGCCAGCAGGAAGGAGGATGAGCAGTTCTTC.

This clonotype was seen ten or more times. J is TRBJ2-1 and V is TRBV12-3 or TRBV12-4; possibly TRBD1 for D (6 bases). V lost 1 base to trimming and J lost 10 bases, with 8 bases between them. This CDR3 comprises 12 residues. CDR3 region: CASSLVGQEQFF. In nucleotides, the CDR3 is TGTGCCAGCAGTTTAGTAGGACAGGAGCAGTTCTTC.

This clonotype was observed at least ten times. V and J are TRBV18 and TRBJ2-7; TRBD1 is a possible D gene (6 bases). In germline, CDR1 is KGHSH, CDR2 LQKENI. The CDR3 has 16 residues. With 3 bases removed from V and 0 bases from J, the gap between germline ends came to 15 bases. This CDR3 reads CASSPEYRTASYEQYF. The CDR3 DNA reads as TGTGCCAGCTCACCCGAATACCGGACAGCCTCCTACGAGCAGTACTTC.

This clonotype has ten or more counts. V gene TRBV29-1 combines with J gene TRBJ1-1; D is unclear. This CDR3 spans 12 amino acids. Germline-derived CDR1 and CDR2 are SQVTM and ANQGSEA. The germline V and J ends were trimmed by 7 bases and 0 bases, with 9 bases remaining between them. CDR3 loop: CSDGSMNTEAFF. The CDR3 bases are TGCAGCGATGGGTCAATGAACACTGAAGCTTTCTTT. The entire variable domain, with the rest obtained from reference TRBV29-1 and TRBJ1-1, is as follows: SAVISQKPSRDICQRGTSLTIQCQVDSQVTMMFWYRQQPGQSLTLIATANQGSEATYESGFVIDKFPISRPNLTFSTLTVSNMSPEDSSIYLCSDGSMNTEAFFGQGTRLTVV.

This clonotype showed up many times. The chain carries TRBV5-5 and TRBJ2-5, with D maybe TRBD1 (5 bases). This CDR3 is built from 14 residues. CDR1 and CDR2 from the germline V gene are SGHKS and YYEKEE (reference sequence). Trimming removed 0 bases at V and 1 base at J, with 7 bases between. Here the CDR3 DNA reads TGTGCCAGCAGCTTGGTGGGGCTCCAAGAGACCCAGTACTTC. Its protein is CASSLVGLQETQYF. Looking up the rest from reference TRBV5-5 and TRBJ2-5 gives the full variable domain: DAGVTQSPTHLIKTRGQQVTLRCSPISGHKSVSWYQQVLGQGPQFIFQYYEKEERGRGNFPDRFSARQFPNYSSELNVNALLLGDSALYLCASSLVGLQETQYFGPGTRLLVL.

This clonotype occurred a few times. DNA for the CDR3: TGTGCCAGCAGTTACGGGGGAAGGGGTGAAAAACTGTTTTTT. Its translation is CASSYGGRGEKLFF. The chain is built from TRBV6-5 and TRBJ1-4; tentatively, D is TRBD1 (5 bases). The CDR3 is 14 residues long. V lost 2 bases and J 7 bases, leaving 11 bases between the germline ends. Germline CDR1 reads MNHEY; CDR2 reads SVGAGI.

This clonotype has ten or more counts. The J gene is TRBJ2-3, the V gene TRBV29-1; 14 nucleotides match TRBD2. Trimming took 4 bases from V and 6 from J; bases not matched to a gene: 6. This CDR3 region has 15 residues. Germline CDR1 reads SQVTM; CDR2 reads ANQGSEA. The CDR3 is CSVVWTSGRTDTQYF. Written as DNA, the CDR3 is TGCAGCGTTGTATGGACTAGCGGGAGGACCGATACGCAGTATTTT.

This chain links TRBV19 with TRBJ2-6; 7 bases align to TRBD1. Germline V gene sequence: CDR1 LNHDA, CDR2 SQIVND (reference sequence). The CDR3 loop spans 19 amino acids. Losses at the gene ends were 5 bases for V and 1 base for J; bases not matched to a gene: 14. The CDR3 nucleotides read TGTGCCAGTAGTTCTACCGGACAGGTCTACAGGTCTGGGGCCAACGTCCTGACTTTC. Its protein product is CASSSTGQVYRSGANVLTF.

This clonotype has ten or more counts. The chain carries TRBV7-2 and TRBJ2-7; 9 nucleotides agree with TRBD2. V shed 0 bases, J shed 7 bases, and the junction held 10 bases outside the gene matches. Germline CDR1 and CDR2: SGHTA and FQGNSA. The CDR3 covers 16 residues. For the CDR3, the DNA is TGTGCCAGCAGCTTAGCGCAGGTAGCGGGAGAGGATGAGCAGTACTTC. Protein: CASSLAQVAGEDEQYF.

This clonotype was detected many times. This rearrangement joins TRBV12-5 to TRBJ1-2; D remains ambiguous. The V end was cut by 0 bases, the J end by 4 bases, with 12 bases between. CDR1 LGHNT and CDR2 FRNRAP come from the germline V gene. The CDR3 has 15 amino acids. DNA for the CDR3: TGTGCTAGTGGTTTGGTCGAATCGTCTTTCTATGGCTACACCTTC. Its protein product is CASGLVESSFYGYTF.

The J gene is TRBJ2-7, the V gene TRBV4-2; TRBD1 matches 8 bases. The CDR3 length is 12 residues. Germline CDR1 and CDR2: LGHNA and YNFKEQ. The V gene end was trimmed by 4 bases and the J gene end by 6 bases; junction bases not matched to a gene: 2. CDR3 bases: TGTGCCAGCAGCCCGACAGGGGCCGAGCAGTACTTC. This encodes CASSPTGAEQYF.

This clonotype appeared many times. The chain links TRBV12-3 or TRBV12-4 to TRBJ2-2; TRBD2 matches 7 bases. CDR3 length: 16 residues. The junction had 9 bases not matched to a gene; V was cut back by 7 bases and J by 1 base. CDR3 sequence: CASTERGLLNTGELFF. As DNA, the CDR3 is TGTGCCAGCACGGAGCGGGGACTCCTGAACACCGGGGAGCTGTTTTTT.

The chain joins TRBV6-2 or TRBV6-3 to TRBJ2-7, with unresolved D. The CDR3 is 14 residues long. V was cut by 6 bases and J by 2 bases, with 14 bases left in between. The germline V gene encodes CDR1 MNHEY and CDR2 SVGEGT. For the CDR3, the DNA is TGTGCCAGCAGCCCACTTGGCCGGGCCTACGAGCAGTACTTC. Its protein is CASSPLGRAYEQYF.

This clonotype was seen at least ten times. The chain combines TRBV24-1 with TRBJ2-2; D is undetermined. Germline V gene data show CDR1 as KGHDR and CDR2 as SFDVKD. CDR3 length equals 15 residues. The ends were cut back, 2 bases at V and 0 bases at J, with 6 bases in the middle. CDR3 in DNA: TGTGCCACCAGTGATTCCCCCGCGAACACCGGGGAGCTGTTTTTT. Its translation is CATSDSPANTGELFF.

This clonotype was seen many times. The J gene is TRBJ1-6, the V gene TRBV19, with TRBD1 matching over 7 bases. The CDR3 consists of 14 residues. Germline loops: CDR1 LNHDA, CDR2 SQIVND (reference sequence). V lost 7 bases to trimming and J lost 6 bases; unmatched junction nucleotides: 6. DNA of the CDR3: TGTGCCAGTACCACCACAGGGGCTAATTCACCCCTCCACTTT. Protein sequence: CASTTTGANSPLHF.

The chain employs TRBV7-9 and TRBJ1-3, with no clear D. The germline V gene has CDR1 SEHNR and CDR2 FQNEAQ (reference sequence). CDR3 size: 12 residues. The ends were cut back, 5 bases at V and 2 bases at J, with 4 bases in the middle. CDR3 sequence (DNA): TGTGCCAGCAGCCCGACTGGAAACACCATATATTTT. Protein sequence: CASSPTGNTIYF.

This clonotype was seen at least ten times. The chain has TRBV18 and TRBJ2-5, with 7 bases aligning to TRBD1. Germline loops: CDR1 KGHSH, CDR2 LQKENI. The CDR3 spans 14 residues. The V segment lost 4 bases and the J segment 1 base; nucleotides outside the gene matches: 3. This CDR3 is CASSRDSLQETQYF. The CDR3 DNA follows: TGTGCCAGCTCACGGGACAGCCTCCAAGAGACCCAGTACTTC. Looking up the rest from reference TRBV18 and TRBJ2-5 gives the full variable domain: NAGVMQNPRHLVRRRGQEARLRCSPMKGHSHVYWYRQLPEEGLKFMVYLQKENIIDESGMPKERFSAEFPKEGPSILRIQQVVRGDSAAYFCASSRDSLQETQYFGPGTRLLVL.

This clonotype was seen a single time. The V call is TRBV27, the J call TRBJ2-3; 10 positions agree with TRBD2. Germline values: CDR1 MNHEY, CDR2 SMNVEV (reference sequence). The CDR3 totals 19 residues. With 3 bases clipped from V and 1 base from J, the junction kept 13 bases outside the gene matches. CDR3 protein: CASSFRFPSGSSGTDTQYF. Written as DNA, the CDR3 is TGTGCCAGCAGTTTCCGGTTTCCTAGCGGGAGTTCAGGCACAGATACGCAGTATTTT.

This clonotype was found a few times. This rearrangement joins TRBV7-6 to TRBJ2-1, with TRBD2 matching 11 bases. Germline CDR1 and CDR2: SGHVS and FNYEAQ. CDR3 size: 15 residues. The J segment lost 6 bases and the V segment lost 5 bases, leaving 6 bases of the junction unmatched. The CDR3 spells CASSLGLAEINEQFF. Written as DNA, the CDR3 is TGTGCCAGCAGCCTGGGACTAGCGGAGATCAATGAGCAGTTCTTC.

This clonotype was counted only a few times. V and J are TRBV28 and TRBJ2-4, with TRBD1 as a possible D gene (6 bases). V shed 11 bases and J shed 4 bases, with 12 bases lying between them. The CDR3 contains 12 residues. CDR1 is MDHEN and CDR2 is SYDVKM in the germline V gene. CDR3 residues: CASSDSKNIQYF. The CDR3 region has the DNA TGTGCCTCCTCGGACAGTAAAAACATTCAGTACTTC.

The table lists this clonotype with many counts. CDR3 loop: CSVSGTSGASYNEQFF. CDR3 nucleotides: TGCAGCGTCTCCGGGACTAGCGGTGCCTCTTACAATGAGCAGTTCTTC. The chain uses TRBV29-1 and TRBJ2-1, with TRBD2 matching over 11 bases. Germline lookup yields CDR1 SQVTM and CDR2 ANQGSEA. The CDR3 spans 16 residues. The J segment lost 4 bases and the V segment lost 6 bases, leaving 11 bases of the junction unmatched.

Ten or more counts support this clonotype. The chain is built from TRBV13 and TRBJ2-7; no reliable D call. Looked up from germline, CDR1 is PRHDT and CDR2 is FYEKMQ (reference sequence). There are 13 residues in the CDR3. The V and J ends lost 5 bases and 0 bases respectively, with 8 bases between them. The CDR3 reads CASSPWSSYEQYF. For the CDR3, the DNA is TGTGCCAGCAGCCCTTGGAGCTCCTACGAGCAGTACTTC.

This clonotype was counted between two and nine times. The V call is TRBV11-2, the J call TRBJ2-1, with 10 bases matching TRBD2. Germline-derived CDR1 and CDR2 are SGHAT and FQNNGV. The CDR3 contains 15 residues. The J segment lost 4 bases and the V segment lost 5 bases, leaving 5 bases of the junction unmatched. The CDR3 sequence: CASSPTSGAYNEQFF. CDR3 DNA: TGTGCCAGCAGCCCTACTAGCGGGGCGTACAATGAGCAGTTCTTC.

A few counts support this clonotype. This chain connects TRBV5-5 to TRBJ2-3, with TRBD2 as a possible D gene (6 bases). The CDR3 length is 16 residues. V shed 5 bases and J shed 0 bases, with 16 bases lying between them. The germline V gene encodes CDR1 SGHKS and CDR2 YYEKEE (reference sequence). CDR3 bases: TGTGCCAGCAGTTCCCCGGCGGGAATGAGCACAGATACGCAGTATTTT. Amino acid sequence: CASSSPAGMSTDTQYF.

Only a few counts were recorded for this clonotype. V and J are TRBV20-1 and TRBJ2-5, with D possibly being TRBD1 (6 bases). CDR1 and CDR2 from the germline V gene are DFQATT and SNEGSKA (reference sequence). This CDR3 is built from 17 residues. V lost 0 bases and J 5 bases, leaving 22 bases between the germline ends. The CDR3 DNA reads TGCAGTGCTAGAGACCGTTCTAGTGGGGGCCTCGGGGAGACCCAGTACTTC. This translates into CSARDRSSGGLGETQYF.

There are many counts of this clonotype. This rearrangement joins TRBV28 to TRBJ2-1, with a tentative D call TRBD1 (5 bases). The germline V gene has CDR1 MDHEN and CDR2 SYDVKM. The germline V and J ends were trimmed by 5 bases and 8 bases, with 10 bases remaining between them. The CDR3 contains 12 residues. The chain's CDR3 is CASSRGYDEQFF. The CDR3 nucleotides are TGTGCCAGCAGTAGGGGTTACGATGAGCAGTTCTTC.